This TCR beta chain was profiled in a study of shared clonotypes between healthy human individuals. Points from the study as a whole: Blood alone was sampled, and tissue repertoires likely differ.

About this clone: Its cognate antigen is unknown.

This CDR3 spans 13 amino acids. Germline V gene sequence: CDR1 SGDLS, CDR2 YYNGEE. V lost 1 base to trimming and J lost 5 bases, with 9 bases between them. Each replicate PCR on the sorted subsets used 150 to 200 ng DNA (roughly 30,000 T cell genomes). In the original workflow: Without quality scores, immunoSEQ junctional reads could not be filtered like full-length reads. Profiling relied on immunoSEQ multiplex PCR, and the TCRdb table lists in-frame clones only, not all of them. V and J calls and clone size are those listed in that table; D and trimming were worked out from the DNA. The sample lists over a million clones; approximately 96% were seen once.

Sequenced material: naive CD4+ T cells sorted from blood. The subset here: CD45RA+ positively selected. The clonotype comes from a man aged 30-40 years in good health. The chain is built from TRBV9 and TRBJ2-5; D is possibly TRBD1 (6 bases). This CDR3 is CASSVRTAETQYF. The CDR3 DNA reads as TGTGCCAGCAGCGTAAGGACAGCGGAGACCCAGTACTTC.